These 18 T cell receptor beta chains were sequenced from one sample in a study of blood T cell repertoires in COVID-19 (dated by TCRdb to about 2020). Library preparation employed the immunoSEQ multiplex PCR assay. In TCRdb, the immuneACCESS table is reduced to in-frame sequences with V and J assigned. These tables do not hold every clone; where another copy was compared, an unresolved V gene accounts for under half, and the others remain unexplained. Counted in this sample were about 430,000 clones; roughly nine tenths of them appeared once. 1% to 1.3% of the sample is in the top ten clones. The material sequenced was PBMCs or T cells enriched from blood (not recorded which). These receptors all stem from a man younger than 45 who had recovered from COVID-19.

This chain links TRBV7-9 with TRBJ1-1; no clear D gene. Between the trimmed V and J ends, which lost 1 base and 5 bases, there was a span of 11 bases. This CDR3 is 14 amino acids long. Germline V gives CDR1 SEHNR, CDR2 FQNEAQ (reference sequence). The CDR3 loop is CASSLVLPRTEAFF. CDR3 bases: TGTGCCAGCAGCTTAGTGCTTCCGAGGACTGAAGCTTTCTTT.

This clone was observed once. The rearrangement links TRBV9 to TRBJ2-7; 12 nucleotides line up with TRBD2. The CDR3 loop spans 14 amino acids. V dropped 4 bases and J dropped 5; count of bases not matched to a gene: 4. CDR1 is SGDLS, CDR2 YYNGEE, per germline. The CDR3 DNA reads TGTGCCAGCAGCACCGGACTAGCGGGAAACGAGCAGTACTTC. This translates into CASSTGLAGNEQYF.

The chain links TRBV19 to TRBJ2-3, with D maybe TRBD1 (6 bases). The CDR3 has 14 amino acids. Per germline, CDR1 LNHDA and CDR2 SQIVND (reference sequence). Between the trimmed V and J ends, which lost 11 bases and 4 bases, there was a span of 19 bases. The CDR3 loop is CAVKTGREADTQYF. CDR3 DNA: TGTGCCGTAAAGACAGGTCGCGAGGCAGATACGCAGTATTTT.

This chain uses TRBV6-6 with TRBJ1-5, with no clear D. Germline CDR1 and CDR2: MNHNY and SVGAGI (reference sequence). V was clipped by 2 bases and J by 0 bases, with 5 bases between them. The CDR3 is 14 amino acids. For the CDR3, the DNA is TGTGCCAGCAGTTACAGGAGTAGCAATCAGCCCCAGCATTTT. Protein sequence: CASSYRSSNQPQHF.

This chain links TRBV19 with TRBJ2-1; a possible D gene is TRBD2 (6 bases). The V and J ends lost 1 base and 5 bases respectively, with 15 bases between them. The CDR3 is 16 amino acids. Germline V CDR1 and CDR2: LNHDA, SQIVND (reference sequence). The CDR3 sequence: CASSIGSGGWHNEQFF. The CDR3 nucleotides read TGTGCCAGTAGTATAGGTAGCGGCGGGTGGCACAATGAGCAGTTCTTC.

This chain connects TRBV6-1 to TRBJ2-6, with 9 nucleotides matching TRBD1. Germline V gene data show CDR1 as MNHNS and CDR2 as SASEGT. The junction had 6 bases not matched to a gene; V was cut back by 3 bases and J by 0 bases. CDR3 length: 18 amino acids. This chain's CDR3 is CASSDRDRAYSGANVLTF. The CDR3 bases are TGTGCCAGCAGTGACCGGGACAGGGCCTACTCTGGGGCCAACGTCCTGACTTTC.

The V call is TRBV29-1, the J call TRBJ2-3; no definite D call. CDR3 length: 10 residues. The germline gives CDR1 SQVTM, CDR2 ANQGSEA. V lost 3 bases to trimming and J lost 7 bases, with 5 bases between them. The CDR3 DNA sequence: TGCAGCGTTGAGGAGTATACGCAGTATTTT. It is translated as CSVEEYTQYF.

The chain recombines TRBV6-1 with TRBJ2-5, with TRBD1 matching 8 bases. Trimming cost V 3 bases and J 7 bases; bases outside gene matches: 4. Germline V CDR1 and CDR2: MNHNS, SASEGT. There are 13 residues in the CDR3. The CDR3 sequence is CASSEQTGGTQYF. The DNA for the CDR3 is TGTGCCAGCAGTGAGCAAACAGGGGGGACCCAGTACTTC.

DNA of the CDR3: TGTGCCAGCTCACCTCAGCGGGAGTGGTACAATGAGCAGTTCTTC. Protein product: CASSPQREWYNEQFF. This rearrangement joins TRBV18 to TRBJ2-1, with 8 bases lining up with TRBD2. Germline-derived CDR1 and CDR2 are KGHSH and LQKENI. J gave up 4 bases and V 3 bases, and 5 bases lay outside the gene matches. The CDR3 is 15 residues long.

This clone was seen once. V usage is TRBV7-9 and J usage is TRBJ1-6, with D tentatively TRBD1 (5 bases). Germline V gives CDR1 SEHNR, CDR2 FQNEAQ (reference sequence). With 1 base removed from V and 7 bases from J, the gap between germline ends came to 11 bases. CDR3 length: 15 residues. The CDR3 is CASSLVQGSNSPLHF. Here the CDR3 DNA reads TGTGCCAGCAGCTTAGTGCAGGGCTCAAATTCACCCCTCCACTTT.

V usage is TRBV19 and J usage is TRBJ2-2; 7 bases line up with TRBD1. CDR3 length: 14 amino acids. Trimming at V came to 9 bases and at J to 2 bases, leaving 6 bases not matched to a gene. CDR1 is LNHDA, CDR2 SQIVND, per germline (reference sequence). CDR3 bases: TGTGCCAGCGAGGACAGGAGTAACACCGGGGAGCTGTTTTTT. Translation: CASEDRSNTGELFF. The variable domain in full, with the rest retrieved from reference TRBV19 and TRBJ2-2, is DGGITQSPKYLFRKEGQNVTLSCEQNLNHDAMYWYRQDPGQGLRLIYYSQIVNDFQKGDIAEGYSVSREKKESFPLTVTSAQKNPTAFYLCASEDRSNTGELFFGEGSRLTVL.

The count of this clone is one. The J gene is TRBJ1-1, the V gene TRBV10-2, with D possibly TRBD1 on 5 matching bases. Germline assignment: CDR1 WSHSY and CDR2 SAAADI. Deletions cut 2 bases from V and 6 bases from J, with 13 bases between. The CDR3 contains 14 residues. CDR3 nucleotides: TGCGCCAGCAGTGAGCTAGGGGACTACGCTGAAGCTTTCTTT. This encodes CASSELGDYAEAFF.

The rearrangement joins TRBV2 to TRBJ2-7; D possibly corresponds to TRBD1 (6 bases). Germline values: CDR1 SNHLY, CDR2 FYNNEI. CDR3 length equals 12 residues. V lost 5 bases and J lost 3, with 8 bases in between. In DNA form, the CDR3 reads TGTGCCAGCAGTCACAGGGACTACGAGCAGTACTTC. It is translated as CASSHRDYEQYF. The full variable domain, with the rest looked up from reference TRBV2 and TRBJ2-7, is EPEVTQTPSHQVTQMGQEVILRCVPISNHLYFYWYRQILGQKVEFLVSFYNNEISEKSEIFDDQFSVERPDGSNFTLKIRSTKLEDSAMYFCASSHRDYEQYFGPGTRLTVT.

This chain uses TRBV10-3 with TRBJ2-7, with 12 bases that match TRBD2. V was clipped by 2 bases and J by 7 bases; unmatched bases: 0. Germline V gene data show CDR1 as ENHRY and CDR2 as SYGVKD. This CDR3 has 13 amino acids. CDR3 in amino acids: CAISEGLAGEQYF. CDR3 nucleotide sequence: TGTGCCATCAGTGAGGGACTAGCGGGAGAGCAGTACTTC.

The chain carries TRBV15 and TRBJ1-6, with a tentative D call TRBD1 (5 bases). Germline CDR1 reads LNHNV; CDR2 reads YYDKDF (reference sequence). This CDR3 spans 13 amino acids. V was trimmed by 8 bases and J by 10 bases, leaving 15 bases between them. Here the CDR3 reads CATRGRVESPLHF. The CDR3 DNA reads TGTGCCACCCGTGGCAGGGTGGAATCACCCCTCCACTTT.

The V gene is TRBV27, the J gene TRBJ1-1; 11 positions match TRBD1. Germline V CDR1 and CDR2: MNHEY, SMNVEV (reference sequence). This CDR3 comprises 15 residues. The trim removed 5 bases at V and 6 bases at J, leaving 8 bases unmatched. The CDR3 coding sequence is TGTGCCAGCAGTACCCGGGACAGGGGGTTGCCTGAAGCTTTCTTT. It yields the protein CASSTRDRGLPEAFF.

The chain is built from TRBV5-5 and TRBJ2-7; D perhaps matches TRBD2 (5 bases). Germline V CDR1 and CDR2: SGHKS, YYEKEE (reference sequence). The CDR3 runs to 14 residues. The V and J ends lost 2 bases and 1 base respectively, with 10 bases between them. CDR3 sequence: CASSFPAGSYEQYF. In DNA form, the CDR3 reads TGTGCCAGCAGCTTTCCGGCGGGTTCCTACGAGCAGTACTTC.

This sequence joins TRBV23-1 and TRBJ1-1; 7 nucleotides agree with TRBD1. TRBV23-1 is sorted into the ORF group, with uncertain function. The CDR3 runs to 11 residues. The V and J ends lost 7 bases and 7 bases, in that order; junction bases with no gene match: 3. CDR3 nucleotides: TGCGCCAGCACCCAGGGGGGTGAAGCTTTCTTT. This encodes CASTQGGEAFF.